Following are 9 T cell receptor beta chains from one sample sequenced in a study of blood T cell repertoires in COVID-19. Some clones are missing from TCRdb's copy, which holds only in-frame ones; the method was immunoSEQ multiplex PCR. The sample carries approximately 39,000 clones, around 87% recorded once. Sequences were obtained from peripheral blood. Receptors were obtained from a man aged 50 to 59 with active or convalescent COVID-19.

The V gene is TRBV7-2, the J gene TRBJ2-7, with 9 positions matching TRBD1. The V gene's germline CDR1 is SGHTA and CDR2 FQGNSA. The CDR3 extends over 15 amino acids. V was pared by 0 bases and J by 2 bases, with 2 bases of the junction left unmatched. The CDR3 region has the DNA TGTGCCAGCAGCTTAGCGGGGACAGGGACCTACGAGCAGTACTTC. Translated: CASSLAGTGTYEQYF.

The chain employs TRBV3-1 (or the pseudogene TRBV3-2) and TRBJ2-5; 9 bases are a match to TRBD2. Trimming removed 1 base from V and 0 bases from J; junction bases left unmatched: 6. CDR1 LGHDT and CDR2 YNNKEL come from the germline V gene (reference sequence). This CDR3 has 17 amino acids. CDR3 sequence (DNA): TGTGCCAGCAGCCAAGGTCCGCTAGCGGGGTACCAAGAGACCCAGTACTTC. The encoded protein is CASSQGPLAGYQETQYF.

The V and J genes are TRBV29-1 and TRBJ2-3; 13 bases agree with TRBD2. The germline V gene has CDR1 SQVTM and CDR2 ANQGSEA. CDR3 size: 15 residues. The V gene end was trimmed by 6 bases and the J gene end by 3 bases; junction bases not matched to a gene: 6. The CDR3 DNA follows: TGCAGCGTGGCCCGGACTAGCGGGAGAACAGATACGCAGTATTTT. Protein product: CSVARTSGRTDTQYF.

The rearrangement joins TRBV19 to TRBJ1-3; 8 bases line up with TRBD1. Unmatched junction bases numbered 9, after V lost 6 bases and J lost 2 bases. Germline-derived CDR1 and CDR2 are LNHDA and SQIVND (reference sequence). The CDR3 loop spans 16 amino acids. CDR3 loop: CASRHQGAGAGNTIYF. CDR3 nucleotide sequence: TGTGCCAGTAGGCACCAGGGGGCAGGTGCTGGAAACACCATATATTTT.

The rearrangement joins TRBV28 to TRBJ1-1, with D possibly matching TRBD1 (5 bases). V shed 5 bases and J shed 1 base, with 17 bases lying between them. CDR3 length: 16 residues. Germline assignment: CDR1 MDHEN and CDR2 SYDVKM. CDR3 in DNA: TGTGCCAGCAGTCAATACGCGGACACACCGAACACTGAAGCTTTCTTT. This encodes CASSQYADTPNTEAFF. The variable domain in full, with the rest retrieved from reference TRBV28 and TRBJ1-1, is DVKVTQSSRYLVKRTGEKVFLECVQDMDHENMFWYRQDPGLGLRLIYFSYDVKMKEKGDIPEGYSVSREKKERFSLILESASTNQTSMYLCASSQYADTPNTEAFFGQGTRLTVV.

The V call is TRBV5-1, the J call TRBJ2-2, with D maybe TRBD2 (6 bases). V was shortened by 4 bases and J by 2 bases, with 12 bases between the two germline ends. CDR3 length: 15 amino acids. Germline lookup yields CDR1 SGHRS and CDR2 YFSETQ. This chain's CDR3 is CASSPGGVNTGELFF. DNA of the CDR3: TGCGCCAGCAGCCCCGGGGGAGTAAACACCGGGGAGCTGTTTTTT.

J is TRBJ2-7 and V is TRBV4-2; TRBD2 matches at 7 bases. Per germline, CDR1 LGHNA and CDR2 YNFKEQ. The CDR3 covers 16 residues. V was clipped by 0 bases and J by 1 base; unmatched bases: 6. CDR3 coding DNA: TGTGCCAGCAGCCAAGATGGGAGCGGGAAGTCCTACGAGCAGTACTTC. Protein sequence: CASSQDGSGKSYEQYF.

The chain joins TRBV27 to TRBJ2-7; 7 nucleotides agree with TRBD1. The germline V gene has CDR1 MNHEY and CDR2 SMNVEV (reference sequence). V lost 3 bases, J lost 5 bases, and 4 bases stayed unmatched. The CDR3 runs to 13 residues. DNA of the CDR3: TGTGCCAGCAGTTTGGGGACAGTCCACGAGCAGTACTTC. Translation: CASSLGTVHEQYF.

This rearrangement joins TRBV6-5 to TRBJ2-7; D is unresolved. V lost 6 bases to trimming and J lost 7 bases, with 10 bases between them. The CDR3 is made up of 11 amino acids. The germline CDR1 and CDR2 sequences are MNHEY and SVGAGI. CDR3: CASRTAKEQYF. CDR3 bases: TGTGCCAGCAGAACCGCGAAGGAGCAGTACTTC.